These 12 T cell receptor beta chains share one sample of origin, sequenced in a study of T-cell memory formation after mild COVID-19. One entry per CDR3 protein, called by TCRdb with MiXCR from the 5' RACE reads. The sample holds around 53,000 distinct CDR3 sequences, 12% seen once. The material sequenced was PBMCs or a T cell subset sorted from them (not recorded which). The receptors shown here come from a man aged 18 to 29 who had mild COVID-19 (a few samples of this study predate the infection). Cell type and time point are not known.

For the CDR3, the DNA is TGCGCCAGCAGCCAGTCCCCAGGGGGTGGTTTAGCAGATACGCAGTATTTT. Translation gives CASSQSPGGGLADTQYF. The chain carries TRBV4-3 and TRBJ2-3, with 7 nucleotides matching TRBD1. V shed 3 bases, J shed 4 bases, and the junction held 13 bases outside the gene matches. The V gene's germline CDR1 is LGHNA and CDR2 YSLEER. There are 17 residues in the CDR3.

This clonotype was detected ten times or more. V gene TRBV27 combines with J gene TRBJ1-5; D is undetermined. The CDR3 totals 14 residues. Germline V gene lookup returns CDR1 MNHEY and CDR2 SMNVEV (reference sequence). The V gene lost 3 bases and the J gene lost 0 bases, with 6 bases spanning the gap. CDR3 region: CASSLKSSNQPQHF. Written as DNA, the CDR3 is TGTGCCAGCAGTTTGAAGAGTAGCAATCAGCCCCAGCATTTT.

V and J are TRBV24-1 and TRBJ2-2; D may correspond to TRBD1 or TRBD2 (5 bases each). V lost 6 bases and J lost 4, with 20 bases in between. From germline, CDR1 is KGHDR and CDR2 SFDVKD. The CDR3 spans 17 residues. The CDR3 DNA is TGTGCCACCAGTCACCCGAGGGGTGGGGACGGCACCGGGGAGCTGTTTTTT. It codes for CATSHPRGGDGTGELFF.

The table lists this clonotype with a few counts. The chain links TRBV7-2 to TRBJ1-4; perhaps TRBD1 as D (5 bases). The CDR3 consists of 12 residues. V gave up 1 base and J gave up 10 bases, with 7 bases separating them. CDR1 and CDR2 from the germline V gene are SGHTA and FQGNSA. The chain's CDR3 is CASSLDRRKLFF. The CDR3 coding sequence is TGTGCCAGCAGCTTAGACAGGAGAAAACTGTTTTTT. Variable domain in full (rest from reference TRBV7-2 and TRBJ1-4): GAGVSQSPSNKVTEKGKDVELRCDPISGHTALYWYRQSLGQGLEFLIYFQGNSAPDKSGLPSDRFSAERTGGSVSTLTIQRTQQEDSAVYLCASSLDRRKLFFGSGTQLSVL.

A few counts support this clonotype. V and J are TRBV5-1 and TRBJ2-5, with TRBD2 identical over 10 bases. Germline V gene lookup returns CDR1 SGHRS and CDR2 YFSETQ. V was clipped by 5 bases and J by 5 bases; unmatched bases: 15. The CDR3 runs 17 residues. The CDR3 DNA follows: TGCGCCAGCAGTTCCGGAGCGGGGGGGCATTATGTCGAGACCCAGTACTTC. Protein product: CASSSGAGGHYVETQYF.

The chain combines TRBV7-9 with TRBJ1-1, with unresolved D. The CDR3 sequence is 13 residues long. Per germline, CDR1 SEHNR and CDR2 FQNEAQ (reference sequence). Trimming left V 4 bases short and J 4 bases short, with 10 bases between. CDR3 sequence (DNA): TGTGCCAGCAGCTCGGACGTGGGCACTGAAGCTTTCTTT. The encoded protein is CASSSDVGTEAFF. Complete variable domain (other parts from reference TRBV7-9 and TRBJ1-1): DTGVSQNPRHKITKRGQNVTFRCDPISEHNRLYWYRQTLGQGPEFLTYFQNEAQLEKSRLLSDRFSAERPKGSFSTLEIQRTEQGDSAMYLCASSSDVGTEAFFGQGTRLTVV.

In its sample, this clonotype was seen many times. The rearrangement joins TRBV5-6 to TRBJ2-2; 7 positions agree with TRBD1. The CDR3 length is 15 residues. Trimming took 4 bases from V and 4 from J; bases not matched to a gene: 7. In germline, CDR1 is SGHDT, CDR2 YYEEEE. The CDR3 nucleotides read TGTGCCAGCAGCATGACGGGACAGATCACCGGGGAGCTGTTTTTT. Encoded protein: CASSMTGQITGELFF.

The chain links TRBV9 to TRBJ1-2; D not certain. Trimming removed 0 bases at V and 4 bases at J, with 4 bases between. The germline V gene encodes CDR1 SGDLS and CDR2 YYNGEE. This CDR3 is built from 12 residues. The CDR3 nucleotides are TGTGCCAGCAGCGTAGTCGGCTATGGCTACACCTTC. Its translation: CASSVVGYGYTF.

The chain carries TRBV4-3 and TRBJ1-6; the D is unclear. CDR3 size: 13 residues. Trimming cost V 0 bases and J 9 bases, with 6 bases left between them. Germline lookup yields CDR1 LGHNA and CDR2 YSLEER. CDR3 protein: CASSQESVSPLHF. For the CDR3, the DNA is TGCGCCAGCAGCCAAGAATCCGTTTCACCCCTCCACTTT.

This chain links TRBV14 with TRBJ2-3; 13 bases line up with TRBD2. J lost 4 bases, V lost 2 bases, and 0 bases had no gene match. Germline V gene data show CDR1 as SGHDN and CDR2 as FVKESK. This CDR3 is 15 amino acids long. The chain's CDR3 is CASSQTSGGADTQYF. The CDR3 DNA is TGTGCCAGCAGCCAAACTAGCGGGGGGGCAGATACGCAGTATTTT.

The sample holds many counts of this clonotype. For the CDR3, the DNA is TGTGCCAGCAGCCCCTGGACAGGGCCGCACGAGCAGTACTTC. Encoded protein: CASSPWTGPHEQYF. V usage is TRBV7-9 and J usage is TRBJ2-7; 8 bases align to TRBD1. This CDR3 region has 14 residues. CDR1 is SEHNR and CDR2 is FQNEAQ in the germline V gene (reference sequence). The V and J ends lost 5 bases and 5 bases, in that order; junction bases with no gene match: 8.

The chain employs TRBV7-3 and TRBJ2-3; 10 bases line up with TRBD2. Trimming at V came to 1 base and at J to 4 bases, leaving 5 bases not matched to a gene. CDR3 size: 16 residues. The germline CDR1 and CDR2 sequences are SGHTA and FQGTGA. CDR3 sequence reads: CASSLMGLAMADTQYF. In DNA, the CDR3 is TGTGCCAGCAGCTTAATGGGACTAGCGATGGCAGATACGCAGTATTTT.